Below, 16 T cell receptor beta chains from the same sample are listed, as sequenced in a study of human T cells and chemical hapten exposure. TCRdb analysed the RACE reads with MiXCR anew, one entry per CDR3 protein. The sample shows about 85,000 distinct CDR3 sequences, roughly 10% of them seen only once. Time point in this sample: patch test 2, 6 weeks after DPC sensitization. The treatment denotes: therapeutic diphenylcyclopropenone sensitization with weekly scalp DPC. Specimen: whole blood, collected in connection with sensitization to the hapten diphenylcyclopropenone (DPC). These receptors were taken from a man younger than 35 with alopecia areata. Some clones in this sample may be carry-over from other donors' samples.

At least ten counts were recorded for this clonotype. The CDR3: CASRIPGPGTQYF. CDR3 DNA sequence: TGTGCCAGCAGGATCCCAGGGCCGGGGACCCAGTACTTC. J is TRBJ2-5 and V is TRBV6-5, with D perhaps TRBD1 (5 bases). The length of the CDR3 is 13 residues. V lost 6 bases, J lost 7 bases, and 15 bases lay in between. Per germline, CDR1 MNHEY and CDR2 SVGAGI.

This clonotype was seen at least ten times. The V gene is TRBV6-1, the J gene TRBJ1-5; the match to TRBD1 covers 7 bases. The CDR3 runs to 16 residues. Per germline, CDR1 MNHNS and CDR2 SASEGT. The V and J ends lost 1 base and 7 bases, in that order; junction bases with no gene match: 10. CDR3 sequence reads: CASSEVRGLFGQPQHF. The CDR3 nucleotides are TGTGCCAGCAGTGAAGTTAGGGGGCTTTTCGGGCAGCCCCAGCATTTT.

This clonotype was seen more than once but under ten times. The chain uses TRBV7-2 and TRBJ2-4; 8 bases agree with TRBD2. CDR1 is SGHTA, CDR2 FQGNSA, per germline. Trimming cost V 1 base and J 0 bases; bases outside gene matches: 5. The CDR3 is 17 residues long. CDR3 sequence reads: CASSLEVAGIAKNIQYF. The CDR3 DNA is TGTGCCAGCAGCTTAGAGGTAGCGGGGATAGCCAAAAACATTCAGTACTTC.

The table lists this clonotype with a few counts. The rearrangement links TRBV6-6 to TRBJ2-4, with D tentatively TRBD1 (5 bases). V lost 5 bases and J lost 13, with 12 bases in between. CDR3 length: 11 residues. Germline V gives CDR1 MNHNY, CDR2 SVGAGI (reference sequence). CDR3 coding DNA: TGTGCCAGCAGTAAGTCGGACAAGCAGTACTTC. Translated, it gives CASSKSDKQYF.

This clonotype has at least ten counts. This chain connects TRBV11-2 to TRBJ2-1, with D possibly being TRBD2 (5 bases). The germline V gene has CDR1 SGHAT and CDR2 FQNNGV. The CDR3 is made up of 15 amino acids. V lost 2 bases to trimming and J lost 4 bases, with 12 bases between them. The CDR3 loop is CASSLTSGSYNEQFF. The CDR3 nucleotides read TGTGCCAGCAGCTTAACCAGCGGATCGTACAATGAGCAGTTCTTC.

This clonotype was counted a few times. The rearrangement links TRBV20-1 to TRBJ2-5; D is unresolved. The CDR3 is 16 amino acids. V was shortened by 0 bases and J by 5 bases, with 19 bases between the two germline ends. CDR1 DFQATT and CDR2 SNEGSKA come from the germline V gene (reference sequence). The CDR3 spells CSARDRRRPPFETQYF. The CDR3 DNA follows: TGCAGTGCTAGAGATCGAAGAAGGCCGCCCTTCGAGACCCAGTACTTC.

V is TRBV10-2 and J is TRBJ1-2, with TRBD1 identical over 9 bases. The CDR3 has 13 amino acids. Germline assignment: CDR1 WSHSY and CDR2 SAAADI. Trimming removed 6 bases from V and 8 bases from J; junction bases left unmatched: 7. CDR3: CASRGTGKRGYTF. The CDR3 region has the DNA TGCGCCAGCAGGGGGACAGGGAAGAGGGGCTACACCTTC.

This clonotype was seen at least ten times. The CDR3 loop reads CASSDDRGHTDTQYF. CDR3 nucleotide sequence: TGTGCCAGCAGTGACGACAGGGGTCACACAGATACGCAGTATTTT. The gene calls are TRBV12-3 or TRBV12-4 and TRBJ2-3, with TRBD1 matching 8 bases. The V segment lost 5 bases and the J segment 2 bases; nucleotides outside the gene matches: 6. The CDR3 is 15 residues long.

The chain recombines TRBV29-1 with TRBJ2-5, with D tentatively TRBD2 (6 bases). CDR1 and CDR2 from the germline V gene are SQVTM and ANQGSEA. The CDR3 consists of 13 residues. With 5 bases removed from V and 3 bases from J, the gap between germline ends came to 13 bases. For the CDR3, the DNA is TGCAGCGTTCGGAGGGCTACCGAAGAGACCCAGTACTTC. Translating it yields CSVRRATEETQYF.

Many counts were recorded for this clonotype. The chain uses TRBV7-7 and TRBJ2-5; D might be TRBD2 (6 bases). Per the germline V gene, CDR1 is SSHAT and CDR2 is FNYEAQ (reference sequence). The CDR3 is 17 amino acids. Trimming shortened V by 2 bases and J by 1 base, and 17 bases separated the two germline ends. CDR3 protein: CASSLRLAVDGQETQYF. CDR3 DNA: TGTGCCAGCAGCTTAAGGTTAGCGGTCGACGGCCAAGAGACCCAGTACTTC.

The chain couples TRBV12-3 or TRBV12-4 to TRBJ2-2, with D tentatively TRBD2 (5 bases). This CDR3 has 14 residues. V shed 7 bases and J shed 0 bases, with 9 bases lying between them. The CDR3 bases are TGTGCCAGCACAGCGGCTGCGAACACCGGGGAGCTGTTTTTT. Amino acids: CASTAAANTGELFF.

This clonotype was detected only once. A read error may be the cause here, since a much bigger clone is one base away. This likely comes from a read error, as the CDR3 has no conserved phenylalanine or tryptophan at its end. V usage is TRBV6-2 or TRBV6-3 and J usage is TRBJ1-5, with 7 bases that match TRBD1. With V trimmed by 0 bases and J by 7 bases, 9 bases remained unmatched. The germline V gene encodes CDR1 MNHEY and CDR2 SVGEGT. This CDR3 region has 16 residues. The CDR3 loop is CASSYSRQGGYQPQHL. CDR3 nucleotide sequence: TGTGCCAGCAGTTACTCCCGACAGGGTGGCTACCAGCCCCAGCATTTA.

This clonotype was seen more than once but under ten times. The chain couples TRBV24-1 to TRBJ2-5; D not certain. The CDR3 length is 13 residues. Germline V gene sequence: CDR1 KGHDR, CDR2 SFDVKD. V gave up 5 bases and J gave up 4 bases, with 10 bases separating them. In DNA form, the CDR3 reads TGTGCCACCAGTGCTGGTGGGATAGAGACCCAGTACTTC. It is translated as CATSAGGIETQYF.

With respect to this clonotype: No conserved phenylalanine or tryptophan ends this CDR3, so it is likely a read error. The chain employs TRBV28 and TRBJ2-1; 10 bases agree with TRBD2. The CDR3 spans 17 residues. Germline trimming cut 1 base from V and 8 bases from J; bases unmatched to any gene: 11. Per germline, CDR1 MDHEN and CDR2 SYDVKM. The CDR3 DNA follows: TGTGCCAGCAGTTTATCCTGGTCCCTAGCGGGGGTAGATGAGCAGTTCTAC. This codes for CASSLSWSLAGVDEQFY.

Many counts were recorded for this clonotype. The V call is TRBV9, the J call TRBJ2-5, with D tentatively TRBD1 (6 bases). V was pared by 4 bases and J by 3 bases, with 16 bases between. The V gene's germline CDR1 is SGDLS and CDR2 YYNGEE. The CDR3 totals 15 residues. This CDR3 is CASSTTGHGKETQYF. The CDR3 DNA is TGTGCCAGCAGCACCACGGGACATGGTAAAGAGACCCAGTACTTC.

This clonotype was counted at least ten times. The chain recombines TRBV6-2 or TRBV6-3 with TRBJ2-5; 7 nucleotides agree with TRBD1. The CDR3 sequence is 13 residues long. CDR1 and CDR2 from the germline V gene are MNHEY and SVGEGT. Trimming removed 7 bases from V and 3 bases from J; junction bases left unmatched: 5. CDR3 residues: CASKEGGEETQYF. CDR3 DNA sequence: TGTGCCAGCAAGGAAGGGGGCGAAGAGACCCAGTACTTC.